A selection of T cell receptor beta chains follows, all from one sample in a study of blood T cell repertoires in COVID-19. Libraries were prepared by immunoSEQ multiplex PCR; TCRdb keeps only in-frame clonotypes and omits some of them. This table holds 250,000 or so clones, 80% to 85% found once. Source material: peripheral blood. The origin of the receptors is a woman aged 18-29 years with acute or convalescent COVID-19. Both conserved end residues are part of each CDR3. A D gene is named only where the DNA matches it firmly. The size entry is marked missing in some rows and otherwise reads once, few, many or a size class.

CASSSPLGTGEQYF	TGTGCCAGCAGTTCCCCTCTCGGGACAGGCGAGCAGTACTTC	TRBV27	TRBJ2-7	TRBD1	NA
CASSEYYIEGVAKNIQYF	TGTGCCAGCAGTGAATATTATATAGAGGGGGTAGCCAAAAACATTCAGTACTTC	TRBV2	TRBJ2-4	NA	NA
CASSLRGRTYNEQFF	TGTGCCAGCAGTTTACGCGGGAGAACCTACAATGAGCAGTTCTTC	TRBV27	TRBJ2-1	TRBD2	NA
CASSPGQGLEQYF	TGTGCCAGCAGCCCGGGACAGGGGCTCGAGCAGTACTTC	TRBV3-1/TRBV3-2	TRBJ2-7	TRBD1	NA
CASSSRGVRGYTF	TGTGCCAGCAGCTCACGGGGGGTCAGAGGCTACACCTTC	TRBV12-3/TRBV12-4	TRBJ1-2	NA	few
CASSARTGTDTQYF	TGTGCCAGCAGTGCCCGGACAGGGACAGATACGCAGTATTTT	TRBV2	TRBJ2-3	TRBD1	many
CASSAFHGGAPSEQYF	TGTGCCAGCAGCGCCTTTCATGGGGGGGCGCCGTCCGAGCAGTACTTC	TRBV14	TRBJ2-7	NA	NA
CARKSGTSGYEQYF	TGCGCCAGGAAGTCCGGGACTAGCGGCTACGAGCAGTACTTC	TRBV5-1	TRBJ2-7	TRBD2	few
CASSESARFSAATDTQYF	TGCGCCAGCAGTGAGTCTGCCCGTTTTAGCGCGGCCACAGATACGCAGTATTTT	TRBV10-2	TRBJ2-3	NA	NA
CASSLVQWGQSSYEQYF	TGCGCCAGCAGCTTGGTACAGTGGGGACAGAGCTCCTACGAGCAGTACTTC	TRBV5-1	TRBJ2-7	TRBD1	NA
CASSLNPHGTGVNYGYTF	TGCGCCAGCAGCTTAAACCCCCACGGGACAGGGGTAAACTATGGCTACACCTTC	TRBV5-1	TRBJ1-2	TRBD1	few